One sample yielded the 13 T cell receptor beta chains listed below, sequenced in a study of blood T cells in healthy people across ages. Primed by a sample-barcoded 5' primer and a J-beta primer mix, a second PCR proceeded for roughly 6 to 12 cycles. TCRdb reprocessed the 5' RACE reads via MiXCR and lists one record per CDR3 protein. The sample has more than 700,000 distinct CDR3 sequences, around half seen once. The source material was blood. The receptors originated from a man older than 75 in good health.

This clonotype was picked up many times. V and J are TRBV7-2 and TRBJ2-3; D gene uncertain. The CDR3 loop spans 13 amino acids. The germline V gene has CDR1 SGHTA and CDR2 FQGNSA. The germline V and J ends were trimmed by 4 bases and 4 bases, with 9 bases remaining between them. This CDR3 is CASSSTRADTQYF. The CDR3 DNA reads TGTGCCAGCAGCTCAACTCGGGCAGATACGCAGTATTTT.

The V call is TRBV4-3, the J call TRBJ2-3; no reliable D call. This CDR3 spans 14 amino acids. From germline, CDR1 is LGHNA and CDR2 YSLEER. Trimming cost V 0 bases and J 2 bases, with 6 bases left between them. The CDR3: CASSQDRHTDTQYF. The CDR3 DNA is TGCGCCAGCAGCCAAGACAGGCACACAGATACGCAGTATTTT.

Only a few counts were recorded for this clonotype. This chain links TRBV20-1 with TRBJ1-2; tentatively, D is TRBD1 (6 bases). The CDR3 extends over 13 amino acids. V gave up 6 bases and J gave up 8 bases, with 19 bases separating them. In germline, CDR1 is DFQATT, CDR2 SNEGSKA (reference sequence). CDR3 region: CSARPGQPVGYTF. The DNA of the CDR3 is TGCAGTGCCCGGCCTGGACAGCCAGTAGGCTACACCTTC.

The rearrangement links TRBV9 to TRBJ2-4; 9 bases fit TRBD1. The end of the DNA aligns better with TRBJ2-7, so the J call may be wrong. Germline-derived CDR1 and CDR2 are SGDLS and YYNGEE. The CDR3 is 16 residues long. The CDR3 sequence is CASSVAGAGQGYEQYF. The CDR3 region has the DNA TGTGCCAGCAGCGTAGCTGGCGCGGGACAGGGCTACGAGCAGTACTTC.

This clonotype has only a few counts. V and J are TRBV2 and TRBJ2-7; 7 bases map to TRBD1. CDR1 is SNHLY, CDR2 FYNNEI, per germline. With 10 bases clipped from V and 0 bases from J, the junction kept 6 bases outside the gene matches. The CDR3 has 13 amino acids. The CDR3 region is CATSTGSSYEQYF. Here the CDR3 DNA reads TGTGCCACCTCGACAGGGAGCTCCTACGAGCAGTACTTC.

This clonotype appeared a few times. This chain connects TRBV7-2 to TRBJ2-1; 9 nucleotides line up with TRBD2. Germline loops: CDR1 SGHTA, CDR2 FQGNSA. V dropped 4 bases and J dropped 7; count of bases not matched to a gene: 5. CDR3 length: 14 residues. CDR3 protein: CASSYGLAPNEQFF. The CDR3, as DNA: TGTGCCAGCAGCTACGGACTAGCGCCAAATGAGCAGTTCTTC.

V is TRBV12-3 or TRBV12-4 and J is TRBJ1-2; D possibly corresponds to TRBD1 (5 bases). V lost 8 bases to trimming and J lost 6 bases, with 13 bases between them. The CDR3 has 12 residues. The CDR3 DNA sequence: TGTGCCAGCTGGGAGGGGCTGGATGGCTACACCTTC. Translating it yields CASWEGLDGYTF.

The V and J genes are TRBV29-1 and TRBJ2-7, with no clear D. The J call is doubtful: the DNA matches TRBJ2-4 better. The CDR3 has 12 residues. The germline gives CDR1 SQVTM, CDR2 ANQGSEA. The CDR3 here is CSAMGPRNIQYF. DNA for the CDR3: TGCAGCGCTATGGGCCCAAGGAACATTCAGTACTTC.

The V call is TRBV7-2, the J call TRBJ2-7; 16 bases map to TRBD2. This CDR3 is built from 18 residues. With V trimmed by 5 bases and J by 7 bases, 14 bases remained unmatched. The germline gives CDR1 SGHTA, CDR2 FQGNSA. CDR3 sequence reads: CASSGPGTSGRAYNEQYF. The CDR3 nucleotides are TGTGCCAGCAGCGGTCCCGGGACTAGCGGGAGGGCCTATAATGAGCAGTACTTC.

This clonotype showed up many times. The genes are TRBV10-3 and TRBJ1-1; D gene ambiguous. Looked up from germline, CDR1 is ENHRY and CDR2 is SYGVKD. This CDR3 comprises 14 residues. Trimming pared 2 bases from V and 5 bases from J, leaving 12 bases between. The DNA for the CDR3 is TGTGCCATCAGTGAGGGGCGGGGAGAGACTGAAGCTTTCTTT. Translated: CAISEGRGETEAFF.

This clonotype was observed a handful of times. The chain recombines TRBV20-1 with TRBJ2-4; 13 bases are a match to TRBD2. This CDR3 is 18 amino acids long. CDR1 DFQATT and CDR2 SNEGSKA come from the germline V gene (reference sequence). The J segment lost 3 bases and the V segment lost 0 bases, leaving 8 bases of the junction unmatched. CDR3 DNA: TGCAGTGCTAGAGAAAGGACTAGCGGGAGTTTCGGCAAAAACATTCAGTACTTC. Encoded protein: CSARERTSGSFGKNIQYF.

CDR3 sequence: CASSRPGTSGTYEQYF. CDR3 nucleotides: TGTGCCAGCAGCCGACCCGGGACTAGCGGGACCTACGAGCAGTACTTC. The chain has TRBV11-1 and TRBJ2-7; TRBD2 matches at 13 bases. The J segment lost 2 bases and the V segment lost 5 bases, leaving 6 bases of the junction unmatched. The CDR3 consists of 16 residues. Germline values: CDR1 SGHAT, CDR2 FQDESV (reference sequence). Using reference TRBV11-1 and TRBJ2-7 for the parts outside the CDR3, the full variable domain is EAEVAQSPRYKITEKSQAVAFWCDPISGHATLYWYRQILGQGPELLVQFQDESVVDDSQLPKDRFSAERLKGVDSTLKIQPAELGDSAMYLCASSRPGTSGTYEQYFGPGTRLTVT.

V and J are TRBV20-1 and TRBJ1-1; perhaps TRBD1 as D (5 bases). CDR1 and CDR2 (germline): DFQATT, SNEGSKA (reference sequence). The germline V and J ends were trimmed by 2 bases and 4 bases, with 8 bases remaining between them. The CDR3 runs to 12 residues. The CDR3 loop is CSARQGSTEAFF. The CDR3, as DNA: TGCAGTGCTAGACAGGGTAGCACTGAAGCTTTCTTT.